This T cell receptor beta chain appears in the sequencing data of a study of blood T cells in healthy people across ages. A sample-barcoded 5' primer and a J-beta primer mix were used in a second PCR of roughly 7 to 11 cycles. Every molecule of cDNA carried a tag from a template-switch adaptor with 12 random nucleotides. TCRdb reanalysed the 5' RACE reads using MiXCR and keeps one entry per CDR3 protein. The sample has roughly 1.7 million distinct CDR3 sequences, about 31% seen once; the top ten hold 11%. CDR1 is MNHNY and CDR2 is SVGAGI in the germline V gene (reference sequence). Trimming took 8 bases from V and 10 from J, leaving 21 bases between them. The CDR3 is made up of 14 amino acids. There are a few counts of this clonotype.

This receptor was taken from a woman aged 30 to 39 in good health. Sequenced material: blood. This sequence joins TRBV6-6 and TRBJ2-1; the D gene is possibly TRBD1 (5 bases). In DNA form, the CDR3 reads TGTGCCAGCGGAGTTTTAGGGGTGAATTTCGAGCAGTTCTTC. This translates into CASGVLGVNFEQFF.